This T cell receptor (beta chain) was sequenced during a study of technical replicates of blood from several donors. This clone was seen just once. The assay was immunoSEQ multiplex PCR, and TCRdb's table has in-frame clones only and misses some. The sample contains some 80,000 clones, roughly 90% of which appear only once. CDR1 and CDR2 (germline): LNHDA, SQIVND (reference sequence). V was cut by 3 bases and J by 4 bases, with 11 bases left in between. This CDR3 has 14 residues. The TCR was taken from a human donor in good health. The chain links TRBV19 to TRBJ2-3, with D hard to call. The sequenced material came from T cells isolated from PBMCs. CDR3 loop: CASSIRDLSDTQYF. For the CDR3, the DNA is TGTGCCAGTAGTATTCGAGACTTATCAGATACGCAGTATTTT.